Below, one TCR beta chain is given with its context. The data belong to a study of T cell changes during pregnancy in multiple sclerosis. This CDR3 is built from 14 residues. The germline V gene has CDR1 SGDLS and CDR2 YYNGEE. Between the trimmed V and J ends, which lost 5 bases and 3 bases, there was a span of 15 bases. Profiled with immunoSEQ multiplex PCR; TCRdb holds only in-frame clones, not every one. This sample has tens of thousands of clones, with around 92% found just once. The chain is built from TRBV9 and TRBJ2-7; D might be TRBD1 (7 bases). The TCR was taken from a female donor in good health, enrolled as a control in a pregnancy study. The sample in question was peripheral blood, obtained in the third trimester of pregnancy. CDR3 sequence (DNA): TGTGCCAGCAGTAGAGGGGGGACAGACTACGAGCAGTACTTC. It yields the protein CASSRGGTDYEQYF.